This TCR beta chain was recovered during a study of shared clonotypes between healthy human individuals. The wider study: Plates per donor: three CD4 naive, three CD4 memory, two CD8 naive, one CD8 memory.

With respect to this clone: Its antigen is undetermined.

Some clones are missing from TCRdb's copy, which holds only in-frame ones; the method was immunoSEQ multiplex PCR. The data contain about 2.3 million clones, approximately 90% of them singletons. Whole-study findings and limits: Sharing across a few donors was seen in 4% to 6.5% of naive CD4 clonotypes.

Trimming cost V 4 bases and J 0 bases, with 13 bases left between them. CDR1 SGHRS and CDR2 YFSETQ come from the germline V gene. The CDR3 is made up of 15 amino acids. The origin of this receptor is a man younger than 30 in good health. Some clones in this sample may be carry-over from other donors' samples. Sequencing input: naive CD4+ T cells from PBMCs. The subset is: CD45RA+ positively selected. This sequence joins TRBV5-1 and TRBJ1-1; D might be TRBD1 (6 bases). The CDR3 bases are TGCGCCAGCAGCGGGGAGGAGGGGGTGAACACTGAAGCTTTCTTT. This encodes CASSGEEGVNTEAFF.